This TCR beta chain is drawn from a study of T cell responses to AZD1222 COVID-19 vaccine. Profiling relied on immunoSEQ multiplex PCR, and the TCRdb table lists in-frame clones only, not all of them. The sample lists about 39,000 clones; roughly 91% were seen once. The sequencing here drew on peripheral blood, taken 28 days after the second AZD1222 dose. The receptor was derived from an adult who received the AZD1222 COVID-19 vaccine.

The CDR3 loop reads CASSFTQGSGNTIYF. CDR3 bases: TGTGCCAGCAGCTTCACTCAGGGATCTGGAAACACCATATATTTT. The V call is TRBV11-2, the J call TRBJ1-3; possible D gene TRBD1, 5 bases. CDR1 is SGHAT and CDR2 is FQNNGV in the germline V gene. V dropped 3 bases and J dropped 1 base, with 10 bases sitting between them. The CDR3 is 15 residues long.